This T cell receptor (beta chain) stems from a study of T cell changes during pregnancy in multiple sclerosis. Assay used: immunoSEQ multiplex PCR; TCRdb lists only in-frame clones, some missing. The sample gives around 48,000 clones, over 85% of which show up once; 3% to 3.5% is in the top ten. V lost 5 bases and J lost 2; bases outside the gene matches: 13. CDR1 is SEHNR, CDR2 FQNEAQ, per germline (reference sequence). The CDR3 consists of 17 residues. Sequenced here: CD8+ T cells from peripheral blood mononuclear cells, sampled before pregnancy. This receptor was identified in a female donor with multiple sclerosis, enrolled in a pregnancy study. The V gene is TRBV7-9, the J gene TRBJ2-7; 9 nucleotides agree with TRBD1. The CDR3, as DNA: TGTGCCAGCAGCGGCCACCCCACAGGGGGCAACACCTACGAGCAGTACTTC. It translates to CASSGHPTGGNTYEQYF.